The entry below gives a single T cell receptor beta chain sequence along with its context. There are 14 residues in the CDR3. With V trimmed by 1 base and J by 1 base, 3 bases remained unmatched. Looked up from germline, CDR1 is SQVTM and CDR2 is ANQGSEA. RNA amounts of roughly 0.45 to 1 ug underwent reverse transcription with random hexamers. TCRdb reprocessed the immunoSEQ multiplex PCR reads via MiXCR and lists one record per CDR3 protein. The sample records about 300,000 distinct CDR3 sequences, around 85% being singletons. This sample was taken from a study of CD8 T cells in Susac syndrome. The genes are TRBV29-1 and TRBJ2-5; 7 bases align to TRBD1. The sample taken for sequencing was CD8+ T cells from PBMCs. The receptor was isolated from a human donor with multiple sclerosis. DNA of the CDR3: TGCAGCGTTGAAGTGACAGGGATCCAAGAGACCCAGTACTTC. Translation: CSVEVTGIQETQYF.